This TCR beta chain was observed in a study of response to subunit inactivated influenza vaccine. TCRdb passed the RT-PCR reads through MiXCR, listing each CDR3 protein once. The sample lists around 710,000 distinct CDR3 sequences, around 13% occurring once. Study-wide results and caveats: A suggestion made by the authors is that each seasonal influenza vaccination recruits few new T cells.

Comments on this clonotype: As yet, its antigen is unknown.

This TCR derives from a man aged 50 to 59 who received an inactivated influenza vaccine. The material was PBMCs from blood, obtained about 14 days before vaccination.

DNA for the CDR3: TGTGCCACCAGTGACTCCGGGACCGAAGAGACCCAGTACTTC. Protein: CATSDSGTEETQYF. The J gene is TRBJ2-5, the V gene TRBV24-1, with D tentatively TRBD1 or TRBD2 (5 bases each). The V and J ends lost 4 bases and 3 bases respectively, with 11 bases between them. The CDR3 contains 14 residues. Germline assignment: CDR1 KGHDR and CDR2 SFDVKD.